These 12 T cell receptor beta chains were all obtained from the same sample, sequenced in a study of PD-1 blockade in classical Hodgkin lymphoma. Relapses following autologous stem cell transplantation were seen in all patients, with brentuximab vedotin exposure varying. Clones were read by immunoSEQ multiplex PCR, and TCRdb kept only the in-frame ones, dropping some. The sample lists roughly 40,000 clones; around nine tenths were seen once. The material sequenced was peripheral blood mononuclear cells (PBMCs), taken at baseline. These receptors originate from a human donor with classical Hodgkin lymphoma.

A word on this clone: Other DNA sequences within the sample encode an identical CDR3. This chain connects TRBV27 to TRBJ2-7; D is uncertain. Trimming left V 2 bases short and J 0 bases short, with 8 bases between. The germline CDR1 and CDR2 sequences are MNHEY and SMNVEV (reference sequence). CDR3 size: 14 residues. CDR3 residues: CASSLGPASYEQYF. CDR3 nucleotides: TGTGCCAGCAGTTTAGGGCCAGCCTCCTACGAGCAGTACTTC.

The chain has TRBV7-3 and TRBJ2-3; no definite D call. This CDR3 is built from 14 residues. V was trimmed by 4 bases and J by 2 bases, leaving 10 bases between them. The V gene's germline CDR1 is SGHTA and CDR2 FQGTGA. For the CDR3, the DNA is TGTGCCAGCAGCTCCGGGTCGCTCACAGATACGCAGTATTTT. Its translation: CASSSGSLTDTQYF.

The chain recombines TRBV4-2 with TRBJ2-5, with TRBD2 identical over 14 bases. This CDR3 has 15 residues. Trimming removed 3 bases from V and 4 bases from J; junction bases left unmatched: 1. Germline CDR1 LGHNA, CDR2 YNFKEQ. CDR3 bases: TGTGCCAGCAGCCAGACTAGCGGGGGGGCAGAGACCCAGTACTTC. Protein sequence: CASSQTSGGAETQYF.

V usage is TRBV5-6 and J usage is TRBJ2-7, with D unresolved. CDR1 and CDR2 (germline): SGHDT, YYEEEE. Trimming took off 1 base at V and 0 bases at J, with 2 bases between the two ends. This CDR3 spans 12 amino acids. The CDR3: CASSLNSYEQYF. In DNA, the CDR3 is TGTGCCAGCAGCTTGAACTCCTACGAGCAGTACTTC.

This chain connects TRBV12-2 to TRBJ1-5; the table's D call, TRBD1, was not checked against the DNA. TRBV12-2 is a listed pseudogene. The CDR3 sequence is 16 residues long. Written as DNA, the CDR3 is TGTGCAAGTCGCCTAACCGGGACAGGGTTTTACCAGCCCCAGCATTTT. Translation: CASRLTGTGFYQPQHF.

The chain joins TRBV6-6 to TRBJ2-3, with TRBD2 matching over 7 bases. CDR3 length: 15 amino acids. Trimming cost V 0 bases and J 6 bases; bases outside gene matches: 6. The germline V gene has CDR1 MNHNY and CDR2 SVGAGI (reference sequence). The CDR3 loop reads CASSYSAGGVDTQYF. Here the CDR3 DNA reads TGTGCCAGCAGTTACTCGGCTGGGGGGGTTGATACGCAGTATTTT.

The CDR3 coding sequence is TGTGCCAGCTCACCATGGGGGGAGACCCAGTACTTC. It codes for CASSPWGETQYF. V usage is TRBV18 and J usage is TRBJ2-5; D assignment may be TRBD1 or TRBD2 (5 bases each). V was trimmed by 2 bases and J by 5 bases, leaving 6 bases between them. Germline assignment: CDR1 KGHSH and CDR2 LQKENI. The CDR3 is 12 residues long.

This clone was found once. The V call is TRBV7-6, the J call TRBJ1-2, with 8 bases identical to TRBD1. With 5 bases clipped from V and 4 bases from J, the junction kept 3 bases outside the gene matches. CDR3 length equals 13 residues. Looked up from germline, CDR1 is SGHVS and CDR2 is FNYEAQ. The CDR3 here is CASSAGQAYGYTF. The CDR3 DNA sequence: TGTGCCAGCAGCGCGGGACAGGCCTATGGCTACACCTTC.

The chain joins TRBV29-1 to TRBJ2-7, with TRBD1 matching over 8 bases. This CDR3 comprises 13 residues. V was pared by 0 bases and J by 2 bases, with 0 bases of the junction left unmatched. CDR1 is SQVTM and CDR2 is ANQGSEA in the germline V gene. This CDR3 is CSVEEQGAYEQYF. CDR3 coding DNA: TGCAGCGTTGAAGAACAGGGGGCCTACGAGCAGTACTTC.

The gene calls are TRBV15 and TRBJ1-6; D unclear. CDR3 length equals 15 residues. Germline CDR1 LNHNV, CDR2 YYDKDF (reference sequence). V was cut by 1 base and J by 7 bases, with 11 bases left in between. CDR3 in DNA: TGTGCCACCAGCAGAGGCCCGGGTCTCAATTCACCCCTCCACTTT. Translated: CATSRGPGLNSPLHF.

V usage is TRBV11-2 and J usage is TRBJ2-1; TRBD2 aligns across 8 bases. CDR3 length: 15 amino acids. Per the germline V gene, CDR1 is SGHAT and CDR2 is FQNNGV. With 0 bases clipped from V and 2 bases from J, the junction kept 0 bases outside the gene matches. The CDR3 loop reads CASSLDGGAYNEQFF. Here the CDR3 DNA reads TGTGCCAGCAGCTTAGACGGGGGGGCCTACAATGAGCAGTTCTTC.

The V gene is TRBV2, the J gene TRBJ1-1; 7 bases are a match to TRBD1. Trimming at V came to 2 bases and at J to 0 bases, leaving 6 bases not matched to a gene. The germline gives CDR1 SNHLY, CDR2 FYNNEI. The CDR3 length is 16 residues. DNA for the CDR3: TGTGCCAGCAGTGAAAAGGACAGGCCCATGAACACTGAAGCTTTCTTT. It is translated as CASSEKDRPMNTEAFF.